The 28 T cell receptor beta chains in this list originate from one sample, sequenced in a study of blood T cell repertoires in COVID-19. This table comes from immunoSEQ multiplex PCR, and its TCRdb copy is limited to in-frame clones, with some not included. The repertoire holds fewer than 200,000 clones, with 83% as singletons. Sequencing was carried out using peripheral blood. The receptors were sampled from a woman older than 75 with acute or convalescent COVID-19.

Only a few counts were recorded for this clone. This rearrangement joins TRBV25-1 to TRBJ2-7, with D uncertain. In germline, CDR1 is MGHDK, CDR2 SYGVNS. This CDR3 has 15 amino acids. Trimming left V 5 bases short and J 0 bases short, with 14 bases between. CDR3: CASSSSHKSSYEQYF. The CDR3 DNA sequence: TGTGCCAGCAGTTCCTCGCATAAGAGCTCCTACGAGCAGTACTTC.

V and J are TRBV6-5 and TRBJ1-1, with 10 bases identical to TRBD1. Germline loops: CDR1 MNHEY, CDR2 SVGAGI. The V segment lost 2 bases and the J segment 4 bases; nucleotides outside the gene matches: 4. The CDR3 runs to 15 residues. DNA for the CDR3: TGTGCCAGCAGTTACACCGGGACAGGGGTCACTGAAGCTTTCTTT. Its protein product is CASSYTGTGVTEAFF.

The chain uses TRBV19 and TRBJ2-7; no clear D gene. From germline, CDR1 is LNHDA and CDR2 SQIVND (reference sequence). The CDR3 has 13 residues. Deletions cut 5 bases from V and 5 bases from J, with 13 bases between. CDR3 protein: CASSSLSRDEQYF. CDR3 nucleotide sequence: TGTGCCAGTAGTTCCTTAAGCCGGGACGAGCAGTACTTC.

The chain links TRBV5-1 to TRBJ2-1, with 9 bases matching TRBD2. With V trimmed by 5 bases and J by 7 bases, 10 bases remained unmatched. This CDR3 contains 15 residues. Germline-derived CDR1 and CDR2 are SGHRS and YFSETQ. CDR3: CASSWGGGAGNEQFF. The CDR3 DNA reads TGCGCCAGCAGTTGGGGCGGGGGGGCCGGTAATGAGCAGTTCTTC.

This clone was seen a few times. V usage is TRBV19 and J usage is TRBJ2-1; unclear D gene. V was trimmed by 3 bases and J by 0 bases, leaving 9 bases between them. CDR3 length equals 15 residues. CDR1 LNHDA and CDR2 SQIVND come from the germline V gene (reference sequence). CDR3 coding DNA: TGTGCCAGTAGTATTGTGGCAATCTCCTACAATGAGCAGTTCTTC. This encodes CASSIVAISYNEQFF. Supplemented by reference TRBV19 and TRBJ2-1, the full variable domain reads DGGITQSPKYLFRKEGQNVTLSCEQNLNHDAMYWYRQDPGQGLRLIYYSQIVNDFQKGDIAEGYSVSREKKESFPLTVTSAQKNPTAFYLCASSIVAISYNEQFFGPGTRLTVL.

V gene TRBV7-3 combines with J gene TRBJ2-3, with TRBD2 matching over 7 bases. Per the germline V gene, CDR1 is SGHTA and CDR2 is FQGTGA. Germline trimming cut 1 base from V and 4 bases from J; bases unmatched to any gene: 14. The CDR3 is made up of 18 amino acids. The CDR3: CASSLRPAGSGRADTQYF. In nucleotides, the CDR3 is TGTGCCAGCAGCTTAAGGCCAGCGGGGTCAGGTAGAGCAGATACGCAGTATTTT.

This clone came up once. The V call is TRBV7-2, the J call TRBJ2-7, with TRBD2 matching over 7 bases. Looked up from germline, CDR1 is SGHTA and CDR2 is FQGNSA. This CDR3 has 14 residues. V gave up 5 bases and J gave up 6 bases; unmatched junction bases: 10. The CDR3 DNA sequence: TGTGCCAGCAGCCCGAACCTAGCGGACCGCGAGCAGTACTTC. Residues: CASSPNLADREQYF.

The J gene is TRBJ2-7, the V gene TRBV27; no definite D call. The germline gives CDR1 MNHEY, CDR2 SMNVEV (reference sequence). The CDR3 runs 14 residues. The V end lost 5 bases, the J end lost 0 bases, and 11 bases lay between the germline ends. The CDR3: CASSLRVYSYEQYF. For the CDR3, the DNA is TGTGCCAGCAGTCTCCGGGTTTACTCCTACGAGCAGTACTTC.

The rearrangement joins TRBV5-1 to TRBJ2-5; tentatively, D is TRBD2 (5 bases). There are 15 residues in the CDR3. V lost 0 bases, J lost 1 base, and 10 bases lay in between. Germline lookup yields CDR1 SGHRS and CDR2 YFSETQ. The CDR3 DNA reads TGCGCCAGCAGCTTGGAGACTAATCTCCAAGAGACCCAGTACTTC. Residues: CASSLETNLQETQYF.

This chain connects TRBV19 to TRBJ2-3, with D perhaps matching TRBD2 (5 bases). The CDR3 sequence is 12 residues long. V lost 7 bases to trimming and J lost 8 bases, with 13 bases between them. Germline V gives CDR1 LNHDA, CDR2 SQIVND (reference sequence). CDR3 sequence (DNA): TGTGCCAGTACGGATGGAGGAGGTACGCAGTATTTT. Its protein is CASTDGGGTQYF.

The chain joins TRBV5-5 to TRBJ2-3, with 15 bases fitting TRBD2. V lost 5 bases, J lost 2 bases, and 3 bases stayed unmatched. Germline lookup yields CDR1 SGHKS and CDR2 YYEKEE (reference sequence). The CDR3 extends over 16 amino acids. CDR3 protein: CASRRTSGRVTDTQYF. CDR3 bases: TGTGCCAGCAGGCGGACTAGCGGGAGGGTCACAGATACGCAGTATTTT. The whole variable domain, filled in from reference TRBV5-5 and TRBJ2-3, reads DAGVTQSPTHLIKTRGQQVTLRCSPISGHKSVSWYQQVLGQGPQFIFQYYEKEERGRGNFPDRFSARQFPNYSSELNVNALLLGDSALYLCASRRTSGRVTDTQYFGPGTRLTVL.

CDR3: CASSQEAKGTDTQYF. The DNA for the CDR3 is TGTGCCAGCAGCCAAGAAGCCAAAGGCACAGATACGCAGTATTTT. The genes are TRBV3-1 (or the pseudogene TRBV3-2) and TRBJ2-3, with D unresolved. CDR3 length equals 15 residues. Germline CDR1 LGHDT, CDR2 YNNKEL (reference sequence). V lost 0 bases and J lost 1, with 8 bases in between.

The rearrangement joins TRBV12-3 or TRBV12-4 to TRBJ2-7; perhaps TRBD2 as D (5 bases). V shed 2 bases and J shed 5 bases, with 10 bases lying between them. This CDR3 is 13 amino acids long. The CDR3 DNA follows: TGTGCCAGCAGTTTAAACGGAGGCGACGAGCAGTACTTC. Residues: CASSLNGGDEQYF.

The rearrangement uses TRBV6-1 and TRBJ2-3, with 8 bases fitting TRBD2. The CDR3 contains 16 residues. Germline CDR1 MNHNS, CDR2 SASEGT. V was clipped by 4 bases and J by 4 bases; unmatched bases: 10. The CDR3 here is CASSAIRGLVADTQYF. DNA of the CDR3: TGTGCCAGCAGTGCCATCCGGGGACTAGTGGCAGATACGCAGTATTTT.

In DNA form, the CDR3 reads TGCGCCAGCAGCCGGGGACAACGAATAACCCTCTCTGGAAACACCATATATTTT. Encoded protein: CASSRGQRITLSGNTIYF. J is TRBJ1-3 and V is TRBV5-1, with D possibly being TRBD1 (6 bases). The V and J ends lost 4 bases and 0 bases respectively, with 20 bases between them. Germline assignment: CDR1 SGHRS and CDR2 YFSETQ. The CDR3 runs 18 residues. Combining the CDR3 with reference TRBV5-1 and TRBJ1-3 gives the whole variable domain KAGVTQTPRYLIKTRGQQVTLSCSPISGHRSVSWYQQTPGQGLQFLFEYFSETQRNKGNFPGRFSGRQFSNSRSEMNVSTLELGDSALYLCASSRGQRITLSGNTIYFGEGSWLTVV.

The rearrangement uses TRBV11-2 and TRBJ1-1; D gene uncertain. The CDR3 covers 14 residues. Trimming took 2 bases from V and 1 from J, leaving 8 bases between them. Germline loops: CDR1 SGHAT, CDR2 FQNNGV. The CDR3 DNA is TGTGCCAGCAGCTTATTTTTATCGAACACTGAAGCTTTCTTT. It codes for CASSLFLSNTEAFF.

The chain joins TRBV2 to TRBJ1-5; maybe TRBD1 (5 bases). Trimming removed 7 bases at V and 9 bases at J, with 19 bases between. The CDR3 is 14 amino acids. In germline, CDR1 is SNHLY, CDR2 FYNNEI. CDR3 coding DNA: TGTGCCAGCAAGGGAAGGCAGGGATATACGCCCCAGCATTTT. This encodes CASKGRQGYTPQHF.

This rearrangement joins TRBV4-1 to TRBJ2-3; possibly TRBD1 for D (5 bases). The ends were cut back, 3 bases at V and 5 bases at J, with 18 bases in the middle. Germline assignment: CDR1 MGHRA and CDR2 YSYEKL. The CDR3 length is 16 residues. The CDR3 reads CASSHLRAQLGDTQYF. CDR3 nucleotide sequence: TGCGCCAGCAGCCATCTCAGGGCCCAGCTAGGAGATACGCAGTATTTT.

V and J are TRBV28 and TRBJ2-1; 9 bases are shared with TRBD2. The CDR3 contains 14 residues. The V gene end was trimmed by 8 bases and the J gene end by 3 bases; junction bases not matched to a gene: 5. Germline V gene lookup returns CDR1 MDHEN and CDR2 SYDVKM. The CDR3 loop reads CASGGLAGYNEQFF. CDR3 nucleotides: TGTGCCAGCGGGGGACTAGCTGGCTACAATGAGCAGTTCTTC. Combining the CDR3 with reference TRBV28 and TRBJ2-1 gives the whole variable domain DVKVTQSSRYLVKRTGEKVFLECVQDMDHENMFWYRQDPGLGLRLIYFSYDVKMKEKGDIPEGYSVSREKKERFSLILESASTNQTSMYLCASGGLAGYNEQFFGPGTRLTVL.

V and J are TRBV18 and TRBJ2-7, with a tentative D call TRBD2 (6 bases). The CDR3 covers 14 residues. V dropped 3 bases and J dropped 3 bases, with 12 bases sitting between them. Germline V lookup: CDR1 KGHSH, CDR2 LQKENI. The DNA for the CDR3 is TGTGCCAGCTCACCCCCGGGGGTGAGCTACGAGCAGTACTTC. Amino acids: CASSPPGVSYEQYF. The full variable domain, rest sourced from reference TRBV18 and TRBJ2-7, is NAGVMQNPRHLVRRRGQEARLRCSPMKGHSHVYWYRQLPEEGLKFMVYLQKENIIDESGMPKERFSAEFPKEGPSILRIQQVVRGDSAAYFCASSPPGVSYEQYFGPGTRLTVT.

The chain carries TRBV5-8 and TRBJ2-2, with 10 nucleotides matching TRBD2. V dropped 7 bases and J dropped 3; count of bases not matched to a gene: 3. The CDR3 extends over 14 amino acids. CDR1 is SGHTS and CDR2 is YDEGEE in the germline V gene. The CDR3 protein is CASRTSGDTGELFF. DNA for the CDR3: TGTGCCAGCCGAACTAGCGGGGACACCGGGGAGCTGTTTTTT.

This chain uses TRBV5-1 with TRBJ1-1; 7 nucleotides line up with TRBD1. From germline, CDR1 is SGHRS and CDR2 YFSETQ. The CDR3 spans 14 residues. J was trimmed by 1 base and V by 6 bases; bases with no gene match: 6. For the CDR3, the DNA is TGCGCCAGCATCGCGGACAGGTCGAACACTGAAGCTTTCTTT. Protein product: CASIADRSNTEAFF. The full variable domain, its missing parts supplied by reference TRBV5-1 and TRBJ1-1, is KAGVTQTPRYLIKTRGQQVTLSCSPISGHRSVSWYQQTPGQGLQFLFEYFSETQRNKGNFPGRFSGRQFSNSRSEMNVSTLELGDSALYLCASIADRSNTEAFFGQGTRLTVV.

The CDR3 is CATSQGQENTEAFF. The CDR3 nucleotides are TGTGCCACCAGTCAGGGACAGGAGAACACTGAAGCTTTCTTT. V and J are TRBV24-1 and TRBJ1-1, with 8 bases lining up with TRBD1. The CDR3 contains 14 residues. The germline gives CDR1 KGHDR, CDR2 SFDVKD. V gave up 6 bases and J gave up 1 base; unmatched junction bases: 3.

The chain links TRBV3-1 (or the pseudogene TRBV3-2) to TRBJ2-6; 8 bases match TRBD1. The CDR3 is made up of 14 amino acids. V lost 5 bases to trimming and J lost 3 bases; unmatched junction nucleotides: 0. Germline CDR1 is LGHDT and CDR2 is YNNKEL (reference sequence). Here the CDR3 reads CASSDRGGANVLTF. In DNA, the CDR3 is TGTGCCAGCAGCGACAGGGGTGGGGCCAACGTCCTGACTTTC.

The CDR3 here is CASSHSGGPDNEQFF. CDR3 nucleotide sequence: TGCGCCAGCAGCCATTCGGGGGGGCCAGACAATGAGCAGTTCTTC. The chain combines TRBV4-1 with TRBJ2-1; 8 bases are shared with TRBD2. Germline V lookup: CDR1 MGHRA, CDR2 YSYEKL. There are 15 residues in the CDR3. Trimming removed 3 bases from V and 5 bases from J; junction bases left unmatched: 6.

This rearrangement joins TRBV18 to TRBJ2-2; D is possibly TRBD2 (6 bases). The CDR3 has 13 residues. Deletions cut 4 bases from V and 4 bases from J, with 7 bases between. The germline gives CDR1 KGHSH, CDR2 LQKENI. The CDR3 sequence: CASSLGGTGELFF. The DNA of the CDR3 is TGTGCCAGCTCACTCGGGGGCACCGGGGAGCTGTTTTTT.

The chain has TRBV7-2 and TRBJ1-4; 8 bases are shared with TRBD1. V trimming: 5 bases; J trimming: 5 bases; junction bases outside the gene matches: 7. In germline, CDR1 is SGHTA, CDR2 FQGNSA. The CDR3 covers 15 residues. CDR3 protein: CASSTPGGGNEKLFF. The CDR3 DNA follows: TGTGCCAGCAGCACCCCAGGGGGCGGGAATGAAAAACTGTTTTTT. Complete variable domain (other parts from reference TRBV7-2 and TRBJ1-4): GAGVSQSPSNKVTEKGKDVELRCDPISGHTALYWYRQSLGQGLEFLIYFQGNSAPDKSGLPSDRFSAERTGGSVSTLTIQRTQQEDSAVYLCASSTPGGGNEKLFFGSGTQLSVL.

The chain is built from TRBV7-9 and TRBJ2-2; possible D gene TRBD1, 6 bases. The germline gives CDR1 SEHNR, CDR2 FQNEAQ (reference sequence). Trimming removed 1 base from V and 0 bases from J, with 9 bases in between. The CDR3 has 16 amino acids. The CDR3 sequence is CASSLDNRANTGELFF. The CDR3 DNA is TGTGCCAGCAGCTTAGATAACAGGGCGAACACCGGGGAGCTGTTTTTT.